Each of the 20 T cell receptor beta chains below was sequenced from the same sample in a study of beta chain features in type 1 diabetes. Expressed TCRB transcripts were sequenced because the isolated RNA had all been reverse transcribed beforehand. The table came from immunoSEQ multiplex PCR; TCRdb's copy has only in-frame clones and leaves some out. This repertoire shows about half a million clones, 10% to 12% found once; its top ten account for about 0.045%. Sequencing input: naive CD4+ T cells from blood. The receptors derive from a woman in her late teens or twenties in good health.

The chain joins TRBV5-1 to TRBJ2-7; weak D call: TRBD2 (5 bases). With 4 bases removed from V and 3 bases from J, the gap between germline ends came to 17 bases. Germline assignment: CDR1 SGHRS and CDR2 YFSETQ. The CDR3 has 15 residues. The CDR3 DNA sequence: TGCGCCAGCAGCCCAATGGGAGTATCAGGCTACGAGCAGTACTTC. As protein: CASSPMGVSGYEQYF.

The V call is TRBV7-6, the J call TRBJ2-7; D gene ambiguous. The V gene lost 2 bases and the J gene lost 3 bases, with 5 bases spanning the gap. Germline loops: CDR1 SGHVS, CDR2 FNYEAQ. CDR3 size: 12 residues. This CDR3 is CASSLIVYEQYF. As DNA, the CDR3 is TGTGCCAGCAGCTTAATTGTCTACGAGCAGTACTTC.

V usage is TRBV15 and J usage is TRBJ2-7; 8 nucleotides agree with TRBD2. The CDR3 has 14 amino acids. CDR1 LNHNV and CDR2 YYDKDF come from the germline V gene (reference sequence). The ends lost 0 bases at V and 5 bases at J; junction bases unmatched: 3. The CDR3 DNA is TGTGCCACCAGCAGAGATGGTAGCGGGGACGAGCAGTACTTC. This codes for CATSRDGSGDEQYF.

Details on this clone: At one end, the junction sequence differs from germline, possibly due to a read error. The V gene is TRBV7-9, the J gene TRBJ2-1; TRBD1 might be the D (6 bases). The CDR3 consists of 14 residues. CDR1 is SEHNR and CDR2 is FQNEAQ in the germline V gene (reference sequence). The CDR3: CASSLGQYFEREFF. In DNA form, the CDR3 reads TGTGCCAGCAGTTTAGGACAGTACTTTGAAAGGGAGTTCTTC.

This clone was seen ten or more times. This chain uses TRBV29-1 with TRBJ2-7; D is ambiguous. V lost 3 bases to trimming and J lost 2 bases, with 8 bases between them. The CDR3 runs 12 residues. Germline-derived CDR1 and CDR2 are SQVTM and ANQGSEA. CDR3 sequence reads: CSVETATYEQYF. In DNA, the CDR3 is TGCAGCGTTGAGACCGCAACCTACGAGCAGTACTTC.

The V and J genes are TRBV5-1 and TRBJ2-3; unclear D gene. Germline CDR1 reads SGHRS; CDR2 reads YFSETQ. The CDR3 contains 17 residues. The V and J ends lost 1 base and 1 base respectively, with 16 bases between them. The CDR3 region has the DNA TGCGCCAGCAGCTTGAGGGCTGCCGGTGGGGGCACAGATACGCAGTATTTT. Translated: CASSLRAAGGGTDTQYF.

CDR3 nucleotides: TGTGCCAGCAGTTTAGGCCAGGGGGCTTTAGAGACCCAGTACTTC. This gives the protein CASSLGQGALETQYF. The rearrangement links TRBV28 to TRBJ2-5; 8 bases match TRBD1. J was trimmed by 4 bases and V by 2 bases; bases with no gene match: 6. Germline V gives CDR1 MDHEN, CDR2 SYDVKM. The CDR3 runs 15 residues.

The CDR3 sequence: CASSLSTGGEQPQHF. The CDR3 DNA is TGTGCCAGCTCACTTTCGACGGGGGGCGAACAGCCCCAGCATTTT. The chain employs TRBV18 and TRBJ1-5; D is perhaps TRBD1 (6 bases). CDR1 is KGHSH and CDR2 is LQKENI in the germline V gene. V gave up 4 bases and J gave up 7 bases, with 17 bases separating them. The CDR3 spans 15 residues.

CDR3 protein: CASSLRLAPTTDTQYF. The CDR3 DNA sequence: TGTGCCAGCAGCTTAAGGCTAGCGCCTACTACAGATACGCAGTATTTT. The gene calls are TRBV7-2 and TRBJ2-3, with D possibly matching TRBD2 (6 bases). This CDR3 has 16 amino acids. V was shortened by 2 bases and J by 3 bases, with 15 bases between the two germline ends. Germline V lookup: CDR1 SGHTA, CDR2 FQGNSA.

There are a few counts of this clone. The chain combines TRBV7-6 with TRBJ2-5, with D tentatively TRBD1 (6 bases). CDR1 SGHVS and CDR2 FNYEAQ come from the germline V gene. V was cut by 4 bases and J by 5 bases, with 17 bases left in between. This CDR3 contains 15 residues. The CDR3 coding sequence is TGTGCCAGCAGCTCTCGGACAGCGGAAAGGGAGACCCAGTACTTC. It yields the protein CASSSRTAERETQYF.

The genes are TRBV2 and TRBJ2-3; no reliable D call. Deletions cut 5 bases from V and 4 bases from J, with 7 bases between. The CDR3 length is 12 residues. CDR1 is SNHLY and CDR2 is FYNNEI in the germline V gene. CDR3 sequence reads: CASSLSADTQYF. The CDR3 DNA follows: TGTGCCAGCAGTCTGAGTGCAGATACGCAGTATTTT.

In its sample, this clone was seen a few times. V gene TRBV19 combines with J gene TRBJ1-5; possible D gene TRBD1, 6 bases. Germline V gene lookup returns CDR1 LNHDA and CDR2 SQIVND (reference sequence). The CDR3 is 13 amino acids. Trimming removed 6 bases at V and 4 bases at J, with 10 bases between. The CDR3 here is CASRQGWNQPQHF. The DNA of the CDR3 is TGTGCCAGTAGGCAGGGGTGGAATCAGCCCCAGCATTTT.

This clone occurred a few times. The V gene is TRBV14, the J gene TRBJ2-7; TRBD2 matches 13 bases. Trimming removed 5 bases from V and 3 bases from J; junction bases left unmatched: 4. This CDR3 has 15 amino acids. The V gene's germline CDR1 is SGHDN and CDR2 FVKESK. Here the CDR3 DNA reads TGTGCCAGCAGCACCCGACTAGCGGGGGGCTACGAGCAGTACTTC. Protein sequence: CASSTRLAGGYEQYF.

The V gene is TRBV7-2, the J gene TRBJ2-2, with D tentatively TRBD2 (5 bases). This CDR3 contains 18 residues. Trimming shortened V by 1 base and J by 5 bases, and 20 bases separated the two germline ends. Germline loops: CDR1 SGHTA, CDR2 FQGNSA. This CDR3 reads CASSLGGRLAMATGELFF. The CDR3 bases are TGTGCCAGCAGCTTAGGTGGGCGGCTAGCCATGGCAACCGGGGAGCTGTTTTTT.

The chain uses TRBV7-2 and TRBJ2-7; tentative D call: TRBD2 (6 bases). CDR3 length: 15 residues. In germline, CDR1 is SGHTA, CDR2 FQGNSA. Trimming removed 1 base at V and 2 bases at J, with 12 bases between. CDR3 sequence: CASSLGGGIPYEQYF. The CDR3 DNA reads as TGTGCCAGCAGCTTAGGAGGCGGGATCCCCTACGAGCAGTACTTC.

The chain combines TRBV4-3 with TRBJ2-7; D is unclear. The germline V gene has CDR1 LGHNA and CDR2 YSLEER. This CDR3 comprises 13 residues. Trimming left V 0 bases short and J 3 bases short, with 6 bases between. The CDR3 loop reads CASSQDLDYEQYF. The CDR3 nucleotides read TGCGCCAGCAGCCAAGATTTGGACTACGAGCAGTACTTC.

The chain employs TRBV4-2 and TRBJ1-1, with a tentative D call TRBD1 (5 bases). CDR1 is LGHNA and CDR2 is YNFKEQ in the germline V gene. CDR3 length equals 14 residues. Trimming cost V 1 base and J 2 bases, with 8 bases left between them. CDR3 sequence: CASSQADRNTEAFF. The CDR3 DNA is TGTGCCAGCAGCCAAGCCGACAGAAACACTGAAGCTTTCTTT.

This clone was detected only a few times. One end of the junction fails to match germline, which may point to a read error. CDR3 sequence: CASSPLAGGVNEQFF. CDR3 bases: TGTGCTAGCAGCCCGCTAGCGGGAGGGGTCAATGAGCAGTTCTTC. This rearrangement joins TRBV7-7 to TRBJ2-1; 12 nucleotides line up with TRBD2. This CDR3 is built from 15 residues. The germline V gene has CDR1 SSHAT and CDR2 FNYEAQ (reference sequence).

The chain's CDR3 is CASSHNPTISYEQYF. The CDR3 DNA follows: TGTGCCAGCAGCCATAACCCTACGATCTCCTACGAGCAGTACTTC. J is TRBJ2-7 and V is TRBV11-1; D not resolved. This CDR3 contains 15 residues. The germline CDR1 and CDR2 sequences are SGHAT and FQDESV (reference sequence). Between the trimmed V and J ends, which lost 5 bases and 0 bases, there was a span of 14 bases.

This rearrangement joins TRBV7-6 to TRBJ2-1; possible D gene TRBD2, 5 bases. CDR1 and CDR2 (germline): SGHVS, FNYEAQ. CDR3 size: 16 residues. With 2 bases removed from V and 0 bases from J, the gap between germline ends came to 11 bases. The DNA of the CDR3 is TGTGCCAGCAGCTTATCGACGGGAAGCTCCTACAATGAGCAGTTCTTC. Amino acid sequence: CASSLSTGSSYNEQFF.